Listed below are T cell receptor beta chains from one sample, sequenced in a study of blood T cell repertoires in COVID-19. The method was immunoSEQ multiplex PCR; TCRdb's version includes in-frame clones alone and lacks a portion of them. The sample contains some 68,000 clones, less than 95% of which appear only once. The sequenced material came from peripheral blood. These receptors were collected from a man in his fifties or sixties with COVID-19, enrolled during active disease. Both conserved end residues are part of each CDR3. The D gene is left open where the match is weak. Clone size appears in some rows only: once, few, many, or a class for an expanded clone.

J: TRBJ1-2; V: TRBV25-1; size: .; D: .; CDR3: CASSDRGVYGYTF; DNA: TGTGCCAGCAGTGATAGGGGTGTCTATGGCTACACCTTC
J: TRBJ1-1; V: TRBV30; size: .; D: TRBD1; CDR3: CAWSWGAGGFTEAFF; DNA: TGTGCCTGGAGCTGGGGGGCAGGGGGGTTCACTGAAGCTTTCTTT
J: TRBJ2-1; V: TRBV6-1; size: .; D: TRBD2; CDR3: CASSEWSGRGYNEQFF; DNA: TGTGCCAGCAGTGAATGGAGCGGGAGGGGTTACAATGAGCAGTTCTTC
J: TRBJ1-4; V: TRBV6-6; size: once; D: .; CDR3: CASSFPDSGGEKLFF; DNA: TGTGCCAGCAGTTTTCCCGACAGCGGGGGTGAAAAACTGTTTTTT
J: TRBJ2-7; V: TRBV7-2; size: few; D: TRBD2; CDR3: CASSPQRLAGAKEQYF; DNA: TGTGCCAGCAGTCCCCAAAGACTAGCGGGAGCTAAAGAGCAGTACTTC
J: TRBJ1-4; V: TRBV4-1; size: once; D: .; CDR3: CASSQKRGAPEKLFF; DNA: TGCGCCAGCAGCCAAAAGCGTGGGGCGCCTGAAAAACTGTTTTTT
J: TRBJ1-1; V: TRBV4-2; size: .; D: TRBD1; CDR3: CASSQGSGGLNTEAFF; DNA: TGTGCCAGCAGCCAAGGGTCAGGGGGCTTGAACACTGAAGCTTTCTTT
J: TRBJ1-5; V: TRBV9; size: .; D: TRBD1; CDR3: CASSDTGGEQPQHF; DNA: TGTGCCAGCAGCGACACAGGGGGAGAGCAGCCCCAGCATTTT
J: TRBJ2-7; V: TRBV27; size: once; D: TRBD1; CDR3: CASSSGTGAVDEQYF; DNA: TGTGCCAGCAGTTCCGGGACAGGGGCTGTGGACGAGCAGTACTTC
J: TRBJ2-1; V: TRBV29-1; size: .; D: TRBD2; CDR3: CSVEGGSAGAVTEQFF; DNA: TGCAGCGTTGAAGGGGGGTCGGCGGGAGCGGTAACTGAGCAGTTCTTC
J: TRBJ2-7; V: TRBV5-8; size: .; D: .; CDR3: CASSLVGTYEQYF; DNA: TGTGCCAGCAGCTTGGTCGGGACCTACGAGCAGTACTTC
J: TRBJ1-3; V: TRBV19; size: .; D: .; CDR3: CASSTTPGQTYSGNTIYF; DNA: TGTGCCAGTAGTACGACCCCGGGACAAACATATTCGGGAAACACCATATATTTT
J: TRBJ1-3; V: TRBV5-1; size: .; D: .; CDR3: CASSSDSSGNTIYF; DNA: TGCGCCAGCAGCTCGGACAGCTCTGGAAACACCATATATTTT
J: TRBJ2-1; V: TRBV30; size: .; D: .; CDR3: CAWSAGHGGREQFF; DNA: TGTGCCTGGAGTGCGGGCCACGGGGGACGGGAGCAGTTCTTC
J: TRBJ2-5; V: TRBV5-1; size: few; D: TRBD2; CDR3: CASSVLAGMGETQYF; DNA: TGCGCCAGCAGCGTGTTAGCGGGAATGGGGGAGACCCAGTACTTC